Listed below are T cell receptor beta chains from one sample, sequenced in a study of response to subunit inactivated influenza vaccine. TCRdb reanalysed the RT-PCR reads using MiXCR and keeps one entry per CDR3 protein. This table has around 750,000 distinct CDR3 sequences, 21% appearing once. The starting material was PBMCs from blood, obtained roughly 5 days after vaccination. The receptors here all came from a man aged 45-65 years who received an inactivated influenza vaccine. CDR3s include the opening cysteine and the closing phenylalanine or tryptophan. Fields, in order: clone size, J gene, CDR3 length, D gene, V gene, CDR3 protein, CDR3 DNA. The D gene is left open where the match is weak. Only some rows state a clone size, as once, few, many or a class for expanded clones.

abundance: few
j_gene: TRBJ1-4
len: 16
d_gene: .
v_gene: TRBV7-9
CDR3aa: CASSLLGGTTNEKLFF
CDR3nt: TGTGCCAGCAGCTTACTGGGTGGAACAACTAATGAAAAACTGTTTTTT

abundance: .
j_gene: TRBJ2-5
len: 15
d_gene: TRBD1
v_gene: TRBV20-1
CDR3aa: CSASPGTGDQETQYF
CDR3nt: TGCAGTGCCTCTCCCGGGACAGGGGACCAAGAGACCCAGTACTTC

abundance: .
j_gene: TRBJ2-5
len: 15
d_gene: TRBD2
v_gene: TRBV7-3
CDR3aa: CASSQRGLAGETQYF
CDR3nt: TGTGCCAGCAGCCAAAGGGGACTAGCGGGAGAGACCCAGTACTTC

abundance: many
j_gene: TRBJ1-1
len: 12
d_gene: .
v_gene: TRBV6-2/TRBV6-3
CDR3aa: CASSQGNTEAFF
CDR3nt: TGTGCCAGCAGCCAGGGGAACACTGAAGCTTTCTTT

abundance: .
j_gene: TRBJ2-3
len: 15
d_gene: TRBD1
v_gene: TRBV25-1
CDR3aa: CASSDAGQGSDTQYF
CDR3nt: TGTGCCAGCAGTGACGCCGGACAGGGTAGCGATACGCAGTATTTT

abundance: .
j_gene: TRBJ2-6
len: 17
d_gene: .
v_gene: TRBV27
CDR3aa: CASSAGDSLSGANVLTF
CDR3nt: TGTGCCAGCAGTGCTGGAGACTCCCTCTCTGGGGCCAACGTCCTGACTTTC

abundance: few
j_gene: TRBJ2-1
len: 15
d_gene: .
v_gene: TRBV6-2/TRBV6-3
CDR3aa: CASSYGGSVANEQFF
CDR3nt: TGTGCCAGCAGTTATGGTGGGAGCGTCGCCAATGAGCAGTTCTTC

abundance: few
j_gene: TRBJ2-3
len: 15
d_gene: .
v_gene: TRBV10-1
CDR3aa: CASSENPGRSDTQYF
CDR3nt: TGCGCCAGCAGTGAGAACCCAGGGAGATCAGATACGCAGTATTTT

abundance: .
j_gene: TRBJ2-3
len: 14
d_gene: TRBD1
v_gene: TRBV20-1
CDR3aa: CSASTGTGVYTQYF
CDR3nt: TGCAGTGCTAGTACGGGGACAGGGGTTTATACGCAGTATTTT

abundance: .
j_gene: TRBJ1-2
len: 16
d_gene: TRBD1
v_gene: TRBV7-9
CDR3aa: CASSSSTGGEKYGYTF
CDR3nt: TGTGCCAGCAGCTCGTCAACAGGGGGCGAAAAGTATGGCTACACCTTC